This T cell receptor (beta chain) stems from a study of patients and donors after allogeneic stem cell transplantation. TCRdb processed the RT-PCR reads anew with MiXCR; each CDR3 protein has one entry. The sample consists of about 960,000 distinct CDR3 sequences, approximately 19% of them appearing once. Trimming stripped 6 bases from V and 2 bases from J, with 13 bases between. This CDR3 is 15 amino acids long. Germline V gene data show CDR1 as LGHNT and CDR2 as FRNRAP. This clonotype was observed a few times. This TCR came from a human donor who was either an allogeneic HSCT recipient or a stem cell or donor lymphocyte infusion donor (not recorded which). It is not recorded whose cells these are; they may come from a transplant donor. The chain joins TRBV12-5 to TRBJ2-2, with D possibly being TRBD1 (6 bases). Sequencing input: blood, either unsorted or a sorted T cell fraction (not recorded which). The DNA of the CDR3 is TGTGCTAGTGGACCCGACAGGACAAACACCGGGGAGCTGTTTTTT. Protein sequence: CASGPDRTNTGELFF.